Here is one T cell receptor (beta chain) with its context. Its matching antigen is unknown. Both 60 Vbeta primers and 13 Jbeta primers went into the PCR. Sequencing was performed with immunoSEQ multiplex PCR; in TCRdb, only in-frame clones are kept and a portion is missing. The data show 150,000 to 200,000 clones, approximately 81% seen once. Looked up from germline, CDR1 is MNHEY and CDR2 is SVGAGI. The CDR3 contains 12 residues. Between the trimmed V and J ends, which lost 7 bases and 2 bases, there was a span of 9 bases. The data derive from a study of cytomegalovirus exposure and HLA in healthy donors. Findings of the study overall: The authors enumerated over 150 TCR beta chains as linked to cytomegalovirus.

Input material: PBMCs. The chain employs TRBV6-5 and TRBJ2-7; D is possibly TRBD1 (6 bases). The receptor was isolated from a woman aged 25 to 39 in good health and CMV-seropositive. This CDR3 is CASNTGPYEQYF. The CDR3 DNA sequence: TGTGCCAGCAACACAGGGCCCTACGAGCAGTACTTC.